Detailed here is one T cell receptor (beta chain). Sequence at one end of the junction differs from germline and may be a read error. These data originate in a study of T cell changes during pregnancy in multiple sclerosis. Assay: immunoSEQ multiplex PCR; the TCRdb copy retains only in-frame clones and omits some. The data contain nearly 110,000 clones, roughly 92% of them singletons. Per the germline V gene, CDR1 is MGHDK and CDR2 is SYGVNS. This CDR3 is built from 11 residues. This chain joins TRBV25-1 and TRBJ1-1; D call uncertain. The sequences come from peripheral blood, collected after pregnancy. This TCR was recovered from a female donor with multiple sclerosis, enrolled in a pregnancy study. The CDR3 loop is CASTEGTGAFF. The CDR3 DNA is TGTGCCAGCACGGAGGGAACTGGAGCTTTCTTT.